One and the same sample provided the 17 T cell receptor beta chains below, sequenced in a study of shared clonotypes between healthy human individuals. Data came from immunoSEQ multiplex PCR; TCRdb stores just in-frame clones and leaves some out. This sample has hundreds of thousands of clones, with about three quarters found just once. Sequenced input: PBMCs. The receptor set was obtained from a woman aged 40 to 50 in good health. Some clones in this sample may be carry-over from other donors' samples.

This clone was counted many times. CDR3 nucleotides: TGTGCCAGCAGCCCTTATGGGCAGGGAGAAATCTATGGCTACACCTTC. It yields the protein CASSPYGQGEIYGYTF. The gene calls are TRBV13 and TRBJ1-2; weak D call: TRBD1 (5 bases). V lost 5 bases, J lost 4 bases, and 20 bases lay in between. From germline, CDR1 is PRHDT and CDR2 FYEKMQ (reference sequence). CDR3 length: 16 residues.

CDR3 sequence: CAWRGQGALTAYEQYF. The CDR3 DNA is TGTGCCTGGAGGGGGCAGGGGGCGTTGACGGCCTACGAGCAGTACTTC. The rearrangement joins TRBV30 to TRBJ2-5; 8 bases are shared with TRBD1. The DNA end is more similar to TRBJ2-7, so the J call may be wrong. CDR1 and CDR2 from the germline V gene are GTSNPN and SVGIG (reference sequence). The CDR3 runs to 16 residues.

This chain links TRBV28 with TRBJ1-6, with D possibly matching TRBD1 (6 bases). This CDR3 is 16 amino acids long. Germline V gene lookup returns CDR1 MDHEN and CDR2 SYDVKM. The V end lost 2 bases, the J end lost 0 bases, and 8 bases lay between the germline ends. The CDR3 DNA sequence: TGTGCCAGCAGTTTAGACAGGAGCTCCTATAATTCACCCCTCCACTTT. It specifies CASSLDRSSYNSPLHF.

The chain employs TRBV19 and TRBJ2-2; no clear D. Trimming left V 3 bases short and J 6 bases short, with 14 bases between. From germline, CDR1 is LNHDA and CDR2 SQIVND (reference sequence). This CDR3 has 15 residues. The CDR3 here is CASSIRPLSPGELFF. CDR3 nucleotide sequence: TGTGCCAGTAGTATCCGTCCGCTTAGCCCCGGGGAGCTGTTTTTT.

V gene TRBV28 combines with J gene TRBJ2-2; the match to TRBD1 covers 7 bases. This CDR3 comprises 14 residues. Losses at the gene ends were 6 bases for V and 4 bases for J; bases not matched to a gene: 5. Looked up from germline, CDR1 is MDHEN and CDR2 is SYDVKM. The CDR3 region has the DNA TGTGCCAGCAGGCCCGGACAGGTCACCGGGGAGCTGTTTTTT. Amino acids: CASRPGQVTGELFF.

This sequence joins TRBV28 and TRBJ2-7; maybe TRBD2 (6 bases). CDR1 is MDHEN, CDR2 SYDVKM, per germline. V lost 7 bases, J lost 0 bases, and 13 bases lay in between. This CDR3 comprises 14 residues. The CDR3 loop reads CASIPGVSSYEQYF. The DNA of the CDR3 is TGTGCCAGCATCCCGGGAGTAAGCTCCTACGAGCAGTACTTC.

This clone was detected a few times. The CDR3 coding sequence is TGTGCCAGCAGCTTAGACAGGGACGGCGAGCAGTACTTC. Protein product: CASSLDRDGEQYF. This chain connects TRBV2 to TRBJ2-7; 7 bases agree with TRBD1. Germline CDR1 SNHLY, CDR2 FYNNEI. The CDR3 has 13 residues. Trimming took 6 bases from V and 6 from J; bases not matched to a gene: 8.

The chain joins TRBV9 to TRBJ2-5, with TRBD2 matching 14 bases. Germline V gene sequence: CDR1 SGDLS, CDR2 YYNGEE. V lost 3 bases to trimming and J lost 5 bases; unmatched junction nucleotides: 3. CDR3 length equals 15 residues. The CDR3 coding sequence is TGTGCCAGCAGCGGGGGACTAGCGGGAGACGAGACCCAGTACTTC. Translation gives CASSGGLAGDETQYF.

V usage is TRBV28 and J usage is TRBJ2-1; TRBD2 aligns across 8 bases. The germline CDR1 and CDR2 sequences are MDHEN and SYDVKM. The CDR3 spans 15 residues. The trim removed 2 bases at V and 10 bases at J, leaving 10 bases unmatched. CDR3 DNA sequence: TGTGCCAGCAGTTTACGGCTAGCGGGTGTCTTGGAGCAGTTCTTC. Protein sequence: CASSLRLAGVLEQFF.

A single count supports this clone. The V gene is TRBV5-5, the J gene TRBJ1-2; no clear D gene. Trimming shortened V by 0 bases and J by 4 bases, and 10 bases separated the two germline ends. The V gene's germline CDR1 is SGHKS and CDR2 YYEKEE (reference sequence). This CDR3 is 14 amino acids long. In DNA form, the CDR3 reads TGTGCCAGCAGCTTGGTTCTGGCCGGCTATGGCTACACCTTC. Translating gives CASSLVLAGYGYTF.

The chain employs TRBV5-1 and TRBJ2-7; TRBD1 is a possible D gene (6 bases). CDR3 length: 14 residues. CDR1 and CDR2 (germline): SGHRS, YFSETQ. V shed 1 base and J shed 5 bases, with 13 bases lying between them. Written as DNA, the CDR3 is TGCGCCAGCAGCTTGATACAGGGTGGAGACGAGCAGTACTTC. Amino acid sequence: CASSLIQGGDEQYF.

The table lists this clone with a count of one. The chain is built from TRBV5-4 and TRBJ2-2; the match to TRBD1 covers 10 bases. The CDR3 has 16 residues. CDR1 and CDR2 (germline): SGHNT, YYREEE (reference sequence). With 6 bases clipped from V and 6 bases from J, the junction kept 11 bases outside the gene matches. The CDR3 spells CASKPTGTGVPGELFF. The CDR3 region has the DNA TGTGCCAGCAAGCCAACCGGGACAGGGGTTCCCGGGGAGCTGTTTTTT.

The chain uses TRBV7-8 and TRBJ2-5, with 11 bases lining up with TRBD2. Per the germline V gene, CDR1 is SGHVS and CDR2 is FQNEAQ. Unmatched junction bases numbered 2, after V lost 3 bases and J lost 5 bases. This CDR3 has 14 amino acids. CDR3 sequence reads: CASSFLAGGETQYF. As DNA, the CDR3 is TGTGCCAGCAGCTTTTTAGCGGGAGGGGAGACCCAGTACTTC.

The chain has TRBV27 and TRBJ1-5, with D maybe TRBD1 (5 bases). V lost 5 bases and J 1 base, leaving 12 bases between the germline ends. The CDR3 runs 15 residues. Germline-derived CDR1 and CDR2 are MNHEY and SMNVEV (reference sequence). The CDR3: CASSPGTGSNQPQHF. The DNA for the CDR3 is TGTGCCAGCAGTCCGGGGACTGGCAGCAATCAGCCCCAGCATTTT.

About this clone itself: In the same sample, other DNA sequences code for this CDR3. V gene TRBV29-1 combines with J gene TRBJ1-1; a weak D match, TRBD1 (5 bases). The CDR3 contains 11 residues. Germline V gene lookup returns CDR1 SQVTM and CDR2 ANQGSEA. The germline V and J ends were trimmed by 6 bases and 5 bases, with 10 bases remaining between them. The CDR3 DNA reads TGCAGCGTAGGGGTTGGGACTGAAGCTTTCTTT. As protein: CSVGVGTEAFF.

The gene calls are TRBV7-6 and TRBJ1-2; D is perhaps TRBD1 (5 bases). V was pared by 5 bases and J by 8 bases, with 18 bases between. The germline CDR1 and CDR2 sequences are SGHVS and FNYEAQ. The CDR3 is made up of 14 amino acids. This CDR3 is CASSPPGATGGYTF. The CDR3 DNA reads TGTGCCAGCAGCCCACCCGGGGCCACAGGAGGCTACACCTTC.

A word on this clone: The junction does not match germline at one end; this may be a read error. This chain joins TRBV30 and TRBJ1-2; 8 bases map to TRBD1. The germline CDR1 and CDR2 sequences are GTSNPN and SVGIG (reference sequence). CDR3 length: 12 amino acids. The CDR3 region is CAWSLGQVDYAF. The CDR3, as DNA: TGTGCCTGGAGTCTGGGACAGGTCGACTACGCCTTC.